The next 3 T cell receptor beta chains were all read from a single sample in a study of T-cell reconstitution after alpha-beta-depleted transplantation in children. The library targeted TCRbeta and was prepared with unique molecular identifiers. Each CDR3 protein is one row after TCRdb ran MiXCR on the PCR reads. The data contain roughly 98,000 distinct CDR3 sequences, 15% to 18% of them seen just once; the ten biggest clones take up around 20%. This material consisted of PBMCs, mostly from graft donor cells, taken 180 days after TCRalphabeta/CD19-depleted stem cell transplant. These receptors were taken from a male patient between 2 and 10 years old who had a stem cell transplant for acute lymphoblastic leukemia, so the T cells may come from the graft donor.

This clonotype was counted between two and nine times. The CDR3 nucleotides read TGTGCCAGCAGCTCCCCCTTAGCGGGGGGCCCAGATACGCAGTATTTT. Translating gives CASSSPLAGGPDTQYF. The chain has TRBV7-9 and TRBJ2-3, with 10 bases identical to TRBD2. J was trimmed by 4 bases and V by 4 bases; bases with no gene match: 8. From germline, CDR1 is SEHNR and CDR2 FQNEAQ (reference sequence). The CDR3 is 16 amino acids.

This clonotype came up a few times. V usage is TRBV5-1 and J usage is TRBJ2-7, with 7 bases identical to TRBD1. This CDR3 region has 14 residues. Germline V gives CDR1 SGHRS, CDR2 YFSETQ. V lost 3 bases, J lost 1 base, and 4 bases stayed unmatched. Here the CDR3 DNA reads TGCGCCAGCAGCTCGAACAGGGGTTCCTACGAGCAGTACTTC. As protein: CASSSNRGSYEQYF. Combining the CDR3 with reference TRBV5-1 and TRBJ2-7 gives the whole variable domain KAGVTQTPRYLIKTRGQQVTLSCSPISGHRSVSWYQQTPGQGLQFLFEYFSETQRNKGNFPGRFSGRQFSNSRSEMNVSTLELGDSALYLCASSSNRGSYEQYFGPGTRLTVT.

This clonotype was counted only a few times. Here the CDR3 reads CASSQSPTGTYEQYF. CDR3 coding DNA: TGCGCCAGCAGCCAATCGCCGACAGGAACCTACGAGCAGTACTTC. The rearrangement uses TRBV4-1 and TRBJ2-7, with D possibly matching TRBD1 (6 bases). Trimming left V 2 bases short and J 2 bases short, with 13 bases between. In germline, CDR1 is MGHRA, CDR2 YSYEKL. CDR3 length: 15 amino acids.